This entry lists 29 T cell receptor beta chains sequenced from one sample in a study of blood T cells in healthy people across ages. A sample-barcoded 5' primer and a J-beta primer mix were used in a second PCR of roughly 7 to 12 cycles. TCRdb re-called the 5' RACE reads through MiXCR, storing one row per CDR3 protein. The profile covers about 1.6 million distinct CDR3 sequences, with 34% appearing a single time and about 10% taken by the ten largest. The sample was blood. These receptors originate from a woman in her thirties in good health.

This chain uses TRBV5-1 with TRBJ2-7, with TRBD1 matching 8 bases. The ends lost 5 bases at V and 3 bases at J; junction bases unmatched: 7. Per the germline V gene, CDR1 is SGHRS and CDR2 is YFSETQ. The CDR3 extends over 14 amino acids. The CDR3 sequence is CASRRTGRDYEQYF. CDR3 in DNA: TGCGCCAGCAGAAGGACAGGGCGGGACTACGAGCAGTACTTC.

This clonotype was observed a handful of times. The chain recombines TRBV11-2 with TRBJ2-3; TRBD2 matches at 8 bases. CDR1 and CDR2 from the germline V gene are SGHAT and FQNNGV. V was pared by 1 base and J by 3 bases, with 6 bases of the junction left unmatched. CDR3 length: 16 residues. This chain's CDR3 is CASSLGGSGETDTQYF. The CDR3 DNA reads as TGTGCCAGCAGCTTAGGGGGTAGCGGGGAGACAGATACGCAGTATTTT. The entire variable domain, with the rest obtained from reference TRBV11-2 and TRBJ2-3, is as follows: EAGVAQSPRYKIIEKRQSVAFWCNPISGHATLYWYQQILGQGPKLLIQFQNNGVVDDSQLPKDRFSAERLKGVDSTLKIQPAKLEDSAVYLCASSLGGSGETDTQYFGPGTRLTVL.

CDR3 sequence reads: CAIGANSDSMNTEAFF. In DNA, the CDR3 is TGTGCCATCGGGGCAAATAGCGACTCGATGAACACTGAAGCTTTCTTT. The chain joins TRBV10-3 to TRBJ1-1, with a weak D call TRBD1 (5 bases). This CDR3 has 16 residues. V was cut by 8 bases and J by 0 bases, with 19 bases left in between. CDR1 is ENHRY and CDR2 is SYGVKD in the germline V gene.

This clonotype was seen a few times. V gene TRBV27 combines with J gene TRBJ2-3, with 8 nucleotides matching TRBD2. The germline gives CDR1 MNHEY, CDR2 SMNVEV (reference sequence). CDR3 length equals 16 residues. With 4 bases clipped from V and 0 bases from J, the junction kept 6 bases outside the gene matches. The CDR3 is CASSYSAGESTDTQYF. The CDR3, as DNA: TGTGCCAGCAGTTATTCAGCGGGAGAGAGCACAGATACGCAGTATTTT.

J is TRBJ1-1 and V is TRBV5-1; a weak D match, TRBD1 (6 bases). The V gene lost 4 bases and the J gene lost 0 bases, with 16 bases spanning the gap. CDR1 and CDR2 from the germline V gene are SGHRS and YFSETQ. The CDR3 extends over 16 amino acids. The CDR3 DNA is TGCGCCAGCAGCAACGACAGGCAATTAATGAACACTGAAGCTTTCTTT. It is translated as CASSNDRQLMNTEAFF.

This chain joins TRBV6-6 and TRBJ2-7; maybe TRBD2 (6 bases). The CDR3 is 16 amino acids. Germline V gives CDR1 MNHNY, CDR2 SVGAGI (reference sequence). V lost 3 bases and J lost 2, with 17 bases in between. The CDR3 sequence is CASSYDLRDGTYEQYF. The CDR3 nucleotides read TGTGCCAGCAGTTATGACCTGCGGGACGGTACCTACGAGCAGTACTTC.

The chain links TRBV15 to TRBJ1-4; D call uncertain. The CDR3 consists of 12 residues. V was shortened by 1 base and J by 8 bases, with 5 bases between the two germline ends. The germline CDR1 and CDR2 sequences are LNHNV and YYDKDF (reference sequence). DNA of the CDR3: TGTGCCACCAGCAGAGCTCAGGAAAAACTGTTTTTT. Translation: CATSRAQEKLFF.

The chain is built from TRBV6-5 and TRBJ2-5, with 9 bases lining up with TRBD2. The DNA end is more similar to TRBJ2-7, so the J call may be wrong. Germline V gives CDR1 MNHEY, CDR2 SVGAGI. The CDR3 consists of 14 residues. Written as DNA, the CDR3 is TGTGCCAGCAGGCCACCGGGACTAGCTTACGAGCAGTACTTC. Its translation is CASRPPGLAYEQYF.

J is TRBJ2-2 and V is TRBV7-3, with no clear D. Germline values: CDR1 SGHTA, CDR2 FQGTGA. The CDR3 consists of 16 residues. The V end was cut by 1 base, the J end by 3 bases, with 12 bases between. The CDR3 is CASSLKARKDTGELFF. The CDR3 DNA reads as TGTGCCAGCAGCTTAAAGGCCCGCAAGGACACCGGGGAGCTGTTTTTT.

This clonotype was observed once. This chain links TRBV6-5 with TRBJ2-3; the match to TRBD1 covers 7 bases. The CDR3 has 13 amino acids. The germline V gene encodes CDR1 MNHEY and CDR2 SVGAGI. With V trimmed by 7 bases and J by 4 bases, 5 bases remained unmatched. CDR3 nucleotide sequence: TGTGCCAGCATCAGGGGGAGTGCAGATACGCAGTATTTT. Encoded protein: CASIRGSADTQYF.

V gene TRBV20-1 combines with J gene TRBJ2-3; no clear D gene. V dropped 3 bases and J dropped 4 bases, with 14 bases sitting between them. In germline, CDR1 is DFQATT, CDR2 SNEGSKA (reference sequence). This CDR3 is 14 amino acids long. The CDR3 spells CSARGAENADTQYF. CDR3 sequence (DNA): TGCAGTGCTAGGGGCGCAGAGAACGCAGATACGCAGTATTTT.

This chain uses TRBV7-8 with TRBJ2-3; D not resolved. The V and J ends lost 3 bases and 2 bases respectively, with 12 bases between them. The CDR3 length is 15 residues. Germline assignment: CDR1 SGHVS and CDR2 FQNEAQ. CDR3 in DNA: TGTGCCAGCAGCTTTATGGGTACCCACACAGATACGCAGTATTTT. Its protein is CASSFMGTHTDTQYF.

This clonotype has only a few counts. The chain is built from TRBV20-1 and TRBJ2-1; 16 bases are shared with TRBD2. The CDR3 is 17 amino acids. Germline V gene sequence: CDR1 DFQATT, CDR2 SNEGSKA (reference sequence). J gave up 4 bases and V 5 bases, and 8 bases lay outside the gene matches. As DNA, the CDR3 is TGCAGTGCTTCGGGACTAGCGGGAGGGTGGGGTTACAATGAGCAGTTCTTC. Its protein product is CSASGLAGGWGYNEQFF.

V and J are TRBV7-3 and TRBJ2-3; TRBD2 aligns across 9 bases. Germline assignment: CDR1 SGHTA and CDR2 FQGTGA. Trimming at V came to 5 bases and at J to 2 bases, leaving 11 bases not matched to a gene. This CDR3 region has 17 residues. The CDR3 DNA is TGTGCCAGCAGCGCGGGGACTAGCAGGGCGTACACAGATACGCAGTATTTT. It encodes CASSAGTSRAYTDTQYF.

This clonotype was found a few times. The rearrangement links TRBV29-1 to TRBJ1-2; D is unresolved. Germline V gene data show CDR1 as SQVTM and CDR2 as ANQGSEA. V gave up 3 bases and J gave up 2 bases, with 10 bases separating them. This CDR3 comprises 13 residues. The CDR3: CSVDPGLNYGYTF. CDR3 bases: TGCAGCGTTGACCCGGGTCTCAACTATGGCTACACCTTC.

This clonotype was counted between two and nine times. This chain joins TRBV15 and TRBJ2-1, with a weak D call TRBD2 (5 bases). The V gene lost 0 bases and the J gene lost 4 bases, with 7 bases spanning the gap. The CDR3 consists of 14 residues. The V gene's germline CDR1 is LNHNV and CDR2 YYDKDF (reference sequence). CDR3 DNA sequence: TGTGCCACCAGCAGAGATCCGGGGTACAATGAGCAGTTCTTC. Encoded protein: CATSRDPGYNEQFF.

The chain employs TRBV21-1 and TRBJ2-1; the DNA was not used to check the table's D call, TRBD2. TRBV21-1 is a pseudogene segment. The CDR3 length is 16 residues. The CDR3 here is CASSKRRALGPNEQFF. CDR3 in DNA: TGTGCCAGCAGCAAGCGGAGAGCACTAGGACCGAATGAGCAGTTCTTC.

This clonotype was found a few times. The chain carries TRBV12-3 or TRBV12-4 and TRBJ2-2; 11 bases map to TRBD2. This CDR3 has 15 amino acids. With 6 bases clipped from V and 10 bases from J, the junction kept 10 bases outside the gene matches. Here the CDR3 DNA reads TGTGCCAGCAGACTGCCACTAGCGGGAGAATCGGAGCTGTTTTTT. Protein product: CASRLPLAGESELFF.

The chain combines TRBV6-5 with TRBJ2-7; D is possibly TRBD1 (5 bases). This CDR3 has 15 residues. The V end was cut by 2 bases, the J end by 3 bases, with 14 bases between. Germline V gene data show CDR1 as MNHEY and CDR2 as SVGAGI. The CDR3 here is CASSYSGVGDYEQYF. CDR3 nucleotides: TGTGCCAGCAGTTACAGTGGGGTAGGGGACTACGAGCAGTACTTC.

This clonotype has a handful of counts. The chain carries TRBV6-2 or TRBV6-3 and TRBJ1-6; 9 bases match TRBD1. CDR3 size: 14 residues. J gave up 9 bases and V 6 bases, and 6 bases lay outside the gene matches. Germline-derived CDR1 and CDR2 are MNHEY and SVGEGT. The CDR3 here is CASRPGQGGSPLHF. The CDR3 region has the DNA TGTGCCAGCAGACCGGGACAGGGTGGTTCACCCCTCCACTTT.

The genes are TRBV7-9 and TRBJ2-2; possible D gene TRBD2, 6 bases. V dropped 5 bases and J dropped 7 bases, with 17 bases sitting between them. The CDR3 extends over 15 amino acids. In germline, CDR1 is SEHNR, CDR2 FQNEAQ (reference sequence). The CDR3 nucleotides are TGTGCCAGCAGCCCACGACTAGTAGATAACGGGGAGCTGTTTTTT. Encoded protein: CASSPRLVDNGELFF.

This clonotype was counted between two and nine times. The chain is built from TRBV9 and TRBJ1-1, with TRBD1 identical over 9 bases. This CDR3 contains 16 residues. Per the germline V gene, CDR1 is SGDLS and CDR2 is YYNGEE. The V segment lost 0 bases and the J segment 1 base; nucleotides outside the gene matches: 4. The CDR3 loop reads CASSVVDRGGNTEAFF. The CDR3 DNA reads as TGTGCCAGCAGCGTAGTGGACAGGGGTGGGAACACTGAAGCTTTCTTT.

This clonotype came up a few times. The chain combines TRBV25-1 with TRBJ2-1; D unresolved. Trimming pared 8 bases from V and 7 bases from J, leaving 15 bases between. From germline, CDR1 is MGHDK and CDR2 SYGVNS. The CDR3 totals 13 residues. DNA of the CDR3: TGTGCCAGCGTTTTACATCTTGGTAATGAGCAGTTCTTC. This gives the protein CASVLHLGNEQFF.

Points on this clonotype: A much bigger clone sits one base away, suggesting this may be a read error. The chain joins TRBV4-1 to TRBJ2-7; a possible D gene is TRBD1 (6 bases). This CDR3 is 15 amino acids long. The germline V gene encodes CDR1 MGHRA and CDR2 YSYEKL. CDR3 in amino acids: CASNQATGSSYEQYF. CDR3 nucleotides: TGCGCCAGCAACCAAGCGACAGGAAGCTCCTACGAGCAGTACTTC.

A few counts support this clonotype. V and J are TRBV18 and TRBJ2-5; 10 bases align to TRBD1. The CDR3 consists of 16 residues. J was trimmed by 4 bases and V by 3 bases; bases with no gene match: 8. In germline, CDR1 is KGHSH, CDR2 LQKENI. CDR3 bases: TGTGCCAGCTCACCGGAGGGACAGGGGAGGCGAGAGACCCAGTACTTC. This gives the protein CASSPEGQGRRETQYF. Together with reference TRBV18 and TRBJ2-5, the CDR3 gives the full variable domain: NAGVMQNPRHLVRRRGQEARLRCSPMKGHSHVYWYRQLPEEGLKFMVYLQKENIIDESGMPKERFSAEFPKEGPSILRIQQVVRGDSAAYFCASSPEGQGRRETQYFGPGTRLLVL.

This chain connects TRBV10-3 to TRBJ2-7; D remains unclear. Trimming shortened V by 8 bases and J by 2 bases, and 10 bases separated the two germline ends. Looked up from germline, CDR1 is ENHRY and CDR2 is SYGVKD. This CDR3 comprises 12 residues. DNA for the CDR3: TGTGCCATCGGGGTCCTCCCCTACGAGCAGTACTTC. This encodes CAIGVLPYEQYF.

V and J are TRBV6-5 and TRBJ2-7; D call uncertain. V shed 0 bases and J shed 2 bases, with 8 bases lying between them. Germline-derived CDR1 and CDR2 are MNHEY and SVGAGI. This CDR3 is built from 14 residues. The CDR3 DNA reads TGTGCCAGCAGTTACTCCGACGGTCCCTACGAGCAGTACTTC. Translated: CASSYSDGPYEQYF.

This clonotype has a handful of counts. The chain carries TRBV6-1 and TRBJ2-1, with D possibly being TRBD2 (5 bases). The CDR3 consists of 17 residues. The ends were cut back, 6 bases at V and 0 bases at J, with 18 bases in the middle. Germline V gives CDR1 MNHNS, CDR2 SASEGT. The CDR3: CASREFFSSYSYNEQFF. The CDR3 nucleotides are TGTGCCAGCAGGGAATTTTTTTCTAGCTACTCCTACAATGAGCAGTTCTTC.

The V and J genes are TRBV30 and TRBJ1-2; 7 bases fit TRBD1. The CDR3 is 14 residues long. The junction had 13 bases not matched to a gene; V was cut back by 8 bases and J by 4 bases. Germline lookup yields CDR1 GTSNPN and CDR2 SVGIG (reference sequence). CDR3 in DNA: TGTGCCCTTAGTGGGGCAGGGGGTGCCTATGGCTACACCTTC. Protein product: CALSGAGGAYGYTF.